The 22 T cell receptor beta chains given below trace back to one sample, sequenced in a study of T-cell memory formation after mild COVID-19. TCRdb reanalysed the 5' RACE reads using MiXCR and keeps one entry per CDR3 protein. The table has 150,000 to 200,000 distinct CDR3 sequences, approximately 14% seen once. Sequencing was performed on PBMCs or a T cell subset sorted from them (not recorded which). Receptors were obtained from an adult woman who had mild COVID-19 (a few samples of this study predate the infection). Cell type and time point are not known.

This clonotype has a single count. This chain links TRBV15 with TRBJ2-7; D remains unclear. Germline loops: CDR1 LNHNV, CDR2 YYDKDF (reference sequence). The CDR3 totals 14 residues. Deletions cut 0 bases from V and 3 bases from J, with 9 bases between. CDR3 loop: CATSREGSIYEQYF. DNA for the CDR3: TGTGCCACCAGCAGAGAGGGCAGCATCTACGAGCAGTACTTC.

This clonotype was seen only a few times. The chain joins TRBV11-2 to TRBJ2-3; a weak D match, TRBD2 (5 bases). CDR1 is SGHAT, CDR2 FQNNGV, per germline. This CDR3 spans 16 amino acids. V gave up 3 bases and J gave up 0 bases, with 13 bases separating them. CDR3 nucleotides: TGTGCCAGCAGCTTCGATAGCGCAACTAGCACAGATACGCAGTATTTT. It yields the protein CASSFDSATSTDTQYF. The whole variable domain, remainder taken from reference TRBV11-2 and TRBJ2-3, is EAGVAQSPRYKIIEKRQSVAFWCNPISGHATLYWYQQILGQGPKLLIQFQNNGVVDDSQLPKDRFSAERLKGVDSTLKIQPAKLEDSAVYLCASSFDSATSTDTQYFGPGTRLTVL.

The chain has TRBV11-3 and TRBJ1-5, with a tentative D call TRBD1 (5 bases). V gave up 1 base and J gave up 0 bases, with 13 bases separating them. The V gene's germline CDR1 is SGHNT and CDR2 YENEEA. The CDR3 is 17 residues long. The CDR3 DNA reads TGTGCCAGCAGCTTAGGCAAGGACATTTCTAGCAATCAGCCCCAGCATTTT. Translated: CASSLGKDISSNQPQHF.

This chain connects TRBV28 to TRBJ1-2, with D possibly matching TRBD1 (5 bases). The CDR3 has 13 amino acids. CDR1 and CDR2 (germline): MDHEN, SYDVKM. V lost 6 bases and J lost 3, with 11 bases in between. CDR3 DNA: TGTGCCAGCAGCCCCGGGACGTACTATGGCTACACCTTC. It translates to CASSPGTYYGYTF.

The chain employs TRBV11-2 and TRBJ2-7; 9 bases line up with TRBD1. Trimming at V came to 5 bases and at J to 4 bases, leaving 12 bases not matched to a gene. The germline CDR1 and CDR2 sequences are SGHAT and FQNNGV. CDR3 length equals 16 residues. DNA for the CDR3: TGTGCCAGCAGCGTTATCCGGGACAGGGTTTTTTACGAGCAGTACTTC. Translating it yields CASSVIRDRVFYEQYF.

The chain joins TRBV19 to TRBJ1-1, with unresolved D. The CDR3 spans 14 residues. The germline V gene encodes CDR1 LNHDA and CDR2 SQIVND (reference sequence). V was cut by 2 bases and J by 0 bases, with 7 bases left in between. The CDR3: CASSIPGLNTEAFF. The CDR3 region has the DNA TGTGCCAGTAGTATACCTGGACTGAACACTGAAGCTTTCTTT.

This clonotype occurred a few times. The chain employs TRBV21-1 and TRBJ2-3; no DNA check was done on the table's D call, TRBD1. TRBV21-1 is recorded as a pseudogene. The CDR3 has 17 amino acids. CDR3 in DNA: TGTGCCAGCAGCTCACTTCCTAGGACAGGGGAGGCAGATACGCAGTATTTT. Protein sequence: CASSSLPRTGEADTQYF.

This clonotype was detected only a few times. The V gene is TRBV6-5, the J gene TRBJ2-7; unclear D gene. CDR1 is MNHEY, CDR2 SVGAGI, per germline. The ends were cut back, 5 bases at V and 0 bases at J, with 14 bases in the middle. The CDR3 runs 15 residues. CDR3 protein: CASSLGGFGSYEQYF. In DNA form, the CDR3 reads TGTGCCAGCAGTCTAGGCGGCTTTGGCTCCTACGAGCAGTACTTC.

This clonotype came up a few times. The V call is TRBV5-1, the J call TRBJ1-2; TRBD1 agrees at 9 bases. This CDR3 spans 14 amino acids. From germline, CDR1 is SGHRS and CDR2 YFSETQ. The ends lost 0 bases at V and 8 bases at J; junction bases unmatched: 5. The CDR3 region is CASSLAGDRVGYTF. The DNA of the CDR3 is TGCGCCAGCAGCTTGGCCGGGGACAGGGTCGGCTACACCTTC.

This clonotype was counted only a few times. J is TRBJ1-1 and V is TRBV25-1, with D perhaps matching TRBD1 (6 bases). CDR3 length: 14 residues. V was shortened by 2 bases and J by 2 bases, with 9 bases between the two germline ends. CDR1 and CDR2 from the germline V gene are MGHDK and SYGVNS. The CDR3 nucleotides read TGTGCCAGCAGTGAAACAGGGTACAACACTGAAGCTTTCTTT. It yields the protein CASSETGYNTEAFF.

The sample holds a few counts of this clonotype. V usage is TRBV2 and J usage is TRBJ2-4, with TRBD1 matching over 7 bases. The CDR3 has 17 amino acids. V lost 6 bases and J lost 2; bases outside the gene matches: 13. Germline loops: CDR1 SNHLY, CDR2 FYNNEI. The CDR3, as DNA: TGTGCCAGCAGGGGACCGGGACAGAAATTGTCCAAAAACATTCAGTACTTC. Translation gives CASRGPGQKLSKNIQYF. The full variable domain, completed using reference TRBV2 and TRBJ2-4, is EPEVTQTPSHQVTQMGQEVILRCVPISNHLYFYWYRQILGQKVEFLVSFYNNEISEKSEIFDDQFSVERPDGSNFTLKIRSTKLEDSAMYFCASRGPGQKLSKNIQYFGAGTRLSVL.

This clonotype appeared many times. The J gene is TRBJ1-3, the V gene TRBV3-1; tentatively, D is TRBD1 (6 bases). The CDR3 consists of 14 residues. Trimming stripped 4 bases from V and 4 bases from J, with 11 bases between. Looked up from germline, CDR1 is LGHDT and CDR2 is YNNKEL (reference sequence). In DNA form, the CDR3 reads TGTGCCAGCAGCCTCCGGGACACCGGAAACACCATATATTTT. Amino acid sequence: CASSLRDTGNTIYF.

CDR3 in DNA: TGTGCCAGCAGCACGAACCAAGGAGATACGCAGTATTTT. Translation gives CASSTNQGDTQYF. This sequence joins TRBV2 and TRBJ2-3, with D uncertain. The CDR3 extends over 13 amino acids. The germline V and J ends were trimmed by 6 bases and 5 bases, with 12 bases remaining between them. Germline values: CDR1 SNHLY, CDR2 FYNNEI. The complete variable domain, with remaining parts taken from reference TRBV2 and TRBJ2-3, reads EPEVTQTPSHQVTQMGQEVILRCVPISNHLYFYWYRQILGQKVEFLVSFYNNEISEKSEIFDDQFSVERPDGSNFTLKIRSTKLEDSAMYFCASSTNQGDTQYFGPGTRLTVL.

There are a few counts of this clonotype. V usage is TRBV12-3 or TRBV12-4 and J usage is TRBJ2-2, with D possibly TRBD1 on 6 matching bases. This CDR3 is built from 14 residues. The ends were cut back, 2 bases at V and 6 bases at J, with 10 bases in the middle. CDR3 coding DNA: TGTGCCAGCAGTTTAATCAGGGGACCCGGGGAGCTGTTTTTT. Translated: CASSLIRGPGELFF.

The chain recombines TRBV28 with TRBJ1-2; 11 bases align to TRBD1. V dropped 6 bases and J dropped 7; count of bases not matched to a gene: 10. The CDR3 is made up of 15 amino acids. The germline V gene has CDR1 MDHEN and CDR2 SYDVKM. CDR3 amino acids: CASRTPGQGEAGYTF. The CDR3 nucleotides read TGTGCCAGCAGGACGCCGGGACAGGGGGAGGCTGGCTACACCTTC.

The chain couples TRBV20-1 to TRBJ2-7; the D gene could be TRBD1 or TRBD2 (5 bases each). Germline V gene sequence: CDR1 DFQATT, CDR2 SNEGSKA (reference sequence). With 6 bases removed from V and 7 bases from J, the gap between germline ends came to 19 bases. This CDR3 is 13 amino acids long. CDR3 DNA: TGCAGTGCCCGGAGGCGAATAAGGGGTGAGCAGTACTTC. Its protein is CSARRRIRGEQYF.

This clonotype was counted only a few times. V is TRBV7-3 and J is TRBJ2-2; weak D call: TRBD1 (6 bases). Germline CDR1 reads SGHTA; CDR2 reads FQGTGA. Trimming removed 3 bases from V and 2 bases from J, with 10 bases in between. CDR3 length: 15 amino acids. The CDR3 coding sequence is TGTGCCAGCAGCTTCACAGGGCCAAACACCGGGGAGCTGTTTTTT. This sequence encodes CASSFTGPNTGELFF.

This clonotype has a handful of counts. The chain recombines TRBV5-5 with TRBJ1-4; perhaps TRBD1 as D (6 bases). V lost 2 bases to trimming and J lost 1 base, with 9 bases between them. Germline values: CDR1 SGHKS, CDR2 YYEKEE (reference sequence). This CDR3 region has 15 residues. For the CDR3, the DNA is TGTGCCAGCAGCTTTGCCAGGGGAACTAATGAAAAACTGTTTTTT. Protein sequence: CASSFARGTNEKLFF.

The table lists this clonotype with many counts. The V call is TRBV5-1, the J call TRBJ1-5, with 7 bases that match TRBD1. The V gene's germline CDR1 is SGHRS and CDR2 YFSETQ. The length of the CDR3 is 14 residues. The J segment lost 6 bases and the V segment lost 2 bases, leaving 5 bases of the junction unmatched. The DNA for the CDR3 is TGCGCCAGCAGCTTCCTCTCAGGGGGTCAGCCCCAGCATTTT. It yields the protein CASSFLSGGQPQHF.

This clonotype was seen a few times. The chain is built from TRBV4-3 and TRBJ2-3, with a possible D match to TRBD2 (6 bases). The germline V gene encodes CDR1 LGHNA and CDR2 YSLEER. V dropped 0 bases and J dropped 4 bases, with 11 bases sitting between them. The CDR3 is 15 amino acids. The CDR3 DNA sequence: TGCGCCAGCAGCCAAGATGGGGCTAGCGCAGATACGCAGTATTTT. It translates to CASSQDGASADTQYF.

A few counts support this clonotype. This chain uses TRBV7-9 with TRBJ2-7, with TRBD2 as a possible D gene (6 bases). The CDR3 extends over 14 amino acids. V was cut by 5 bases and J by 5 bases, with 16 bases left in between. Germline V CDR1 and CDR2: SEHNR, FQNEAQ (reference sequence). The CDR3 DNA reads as TGTGCCAGCAGCCCCCCCCTAGGACTAAACGAGCAGTACTTC. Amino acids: CASSPPLGLNEQYF.

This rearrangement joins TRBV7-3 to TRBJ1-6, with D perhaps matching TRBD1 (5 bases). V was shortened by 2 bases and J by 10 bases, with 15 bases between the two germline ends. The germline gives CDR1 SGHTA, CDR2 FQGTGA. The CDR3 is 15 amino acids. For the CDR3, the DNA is TGTGCCAGCAGCTTAGGTCCAGGGAGAGGATCACCCCTCCACTTT. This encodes CASSLGPGRGSPLHF.